This T cell receptor (beta chain) was sequenced during a study of CXCR3-negative and CXCR3-positive naive CD8 T cells (dated by TCRdb to between 2018 and 2021). Some background on the complete study: In total, roughly 140 million TRB reads were obtained, which works out to roughly 1.5 +/- 0.3 million reads per library. Diversity and physicochemical repertoire analyses were performed on around 10 donors pooled from two independent experiments. TRBV-TRBJ cluster analysis included naive subsets from about 5 donors and memory cells from 3 donors.

CDR1 and CDR2 were assigned from the germline V gene (reference sequence) as SEHNR and FQNEAQ. From its cysteine to its phenylalanine, the CDR3 spans 15 amino acids. Only the protein is available. The instrument was a NextSeq 550. The Human TCR Profiling Kit (MiLaboratory) was used to make UMI-labeled 5' RACE TRB cDNA libraries. The full amount of extracted RNA was used for cDNA synthesis, and the full amount of resulting cDNA was used for PCR amplification. Libraries were prepared in parallel with an identical number of PCR cycles. The source study handled its data this way. With a minimum of two reads required per UMI, MIGEC and MiXCR pulled out about 50,000 +/- 10,000 unique UMI-labeled TRB cDNA molecules from each library. On average, approximately 40,000 +/- 10,000 functional in-frame TRB CDR3 nucleotide clonotypes lacking stop codons were found per library. Diversity metrics, including normalized Shannon-Wiener and Chao1, were computed in VDJtools after downsampling to 5000 UMI-labeled TRB molecules per sample. VDJtools was used to calculate clonotype-size-weighted physicochemical properties of the central five CDR3 residues, namely interaction energy, strength, volume and Kidera factor 4. TCRdb reprocessed the reads and provides one entry for every CDR3 protein sequence; no DNA is given. These V and J calls rely on TCRdb rather than the paper's analysis. The table kept for this sample lists about 41,000 distinct CDR3 sequences. Of the sample, around 1.9% is held by the ten largest clones.

Comments on this clonotype: Its binding antigen is unknown.

Each CD8+ T cell subset was flow-sorted in triplicate, and approximately 280,000 cells per subset were placed directly into RLT lysis buffer. To keep memory contaminants out, a stringent definition of naive CD8+ T cells was applied: CD45RO-CCR7+CD27+CD95-. Using standard density gradient centrifugation, peripheral blood mononuclear cells were isolated from buffy coats. Naive CXCR3-negative and CXCR3-positive CD8+ T cells were flow-sorted using a FACSAria III. Total RNA was extracted from sorted cells with an RNeasy Mini Kit. Beyond this particular receptor, the publication reports: Because surface CD5, which is linked to self-reactivity in mice, was comparable between the naive subsets, TCR interaction strength was also inferred from TRB CDR3 physicochemical properties. Comparably high repertoire diversity was found in both naive subsets, whereas much lower repertoire diversity was found in memory CD8+ T cells. Within the same donor, TRBV-TRBJ usage looked similar between naive CXCR3-negative and CXCR3-positive cells, but memory cells had distinct patterns. Because CXCR3 expression was partially decreased after cryopreservation, freshly isolated PBMCs were used for most assays. Compared with CXCR3-negative naive cells, CXCR3-positive naive cells had TRB CDR3s with higher hydrophobicity (lower Kidera factor 4), lower energy, and higher strength and volume indices.

The rearrangement combines TRBV7-9 with TRBJ2-7. What was sequenced was naive CXCR3- CD8+ T cells from blood. The label giving this sample's cell subset or site can be read as: CD45RO-CCR7+CD27+CD95- naive CD8+ T cells lacking CXCR3 (TNR3-). The receptor was derived from a human donor in good health. Some clones in this sample may be carry-over from other donors' samples. This receptor carries the CDR3 CASSKWQGISYEQYF.